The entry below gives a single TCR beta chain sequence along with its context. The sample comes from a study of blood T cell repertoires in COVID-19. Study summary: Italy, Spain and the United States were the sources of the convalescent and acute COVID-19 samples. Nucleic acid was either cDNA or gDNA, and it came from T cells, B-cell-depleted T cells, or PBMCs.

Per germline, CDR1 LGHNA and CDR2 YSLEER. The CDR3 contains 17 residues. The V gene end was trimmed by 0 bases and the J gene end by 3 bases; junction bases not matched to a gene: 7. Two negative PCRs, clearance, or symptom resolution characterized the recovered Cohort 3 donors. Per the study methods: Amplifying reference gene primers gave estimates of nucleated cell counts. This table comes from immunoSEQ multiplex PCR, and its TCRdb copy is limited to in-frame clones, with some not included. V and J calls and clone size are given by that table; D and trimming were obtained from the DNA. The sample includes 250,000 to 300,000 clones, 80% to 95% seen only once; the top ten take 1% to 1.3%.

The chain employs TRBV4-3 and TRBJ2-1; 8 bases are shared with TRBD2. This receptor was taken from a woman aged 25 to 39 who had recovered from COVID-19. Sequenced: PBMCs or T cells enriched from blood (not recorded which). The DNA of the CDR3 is TGCGCCAGCAGCCAAGACTTTAGCGGGACATTCTACAATGAGCAGTTCTTC. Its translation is CASSQDFSGTFYNEQFF.